This TCR beta chain was observed in a study of control samples from healthy donors and cancer patients. Sequenced by immunoSEQ multiplex PCR; TCRdb stores in-frame clones only, minus some. The sample lists about 85,000 clones, 89% occurring once. The TCR sequence derives from a man aged 45 to 65 in good health. The specimen sequenced was blood.

The CDR3 spells CASRPGQGTNQPQHF. CDR3 nucleotide sequence: TGCGCCAGCAGACCGGGACAGGGGACCAATCAGCCCCAGCATTTT. The genes are TRBV5-1 and TRBJ1-5, with TRBD1 matching over 10 bases. J was trimmed by 3 bases and V by 5 bases; bases with no gene match: 5. The CDR3 extends over 15 amino acids. The germline V gene has CDR1 SGHRS and CDR2 YFSETQ.